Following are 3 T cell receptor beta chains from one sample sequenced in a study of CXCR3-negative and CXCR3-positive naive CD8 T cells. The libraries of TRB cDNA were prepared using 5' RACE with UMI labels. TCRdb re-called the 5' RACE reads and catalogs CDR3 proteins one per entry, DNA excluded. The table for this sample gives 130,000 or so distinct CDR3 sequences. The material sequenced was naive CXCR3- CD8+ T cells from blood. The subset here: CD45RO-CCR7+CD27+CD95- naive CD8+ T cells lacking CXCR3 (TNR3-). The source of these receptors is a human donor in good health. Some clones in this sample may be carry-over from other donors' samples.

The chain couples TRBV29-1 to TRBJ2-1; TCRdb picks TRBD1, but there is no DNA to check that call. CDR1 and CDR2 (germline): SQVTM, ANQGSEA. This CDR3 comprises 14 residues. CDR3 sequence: CSLGQGTFYNEQFF.

The CDR3 loop is CASSLIAGVMYNEQFF. The chain joins TRBV7-2 to TRBJ2-1; TCRdb gives TRBD2 as the D gene, but with no DNA this cannot be confirmed. Germline assignment: CDR1 SGHTA and CDR2 FQGNSA. This CDR3 is built from 16 residues.

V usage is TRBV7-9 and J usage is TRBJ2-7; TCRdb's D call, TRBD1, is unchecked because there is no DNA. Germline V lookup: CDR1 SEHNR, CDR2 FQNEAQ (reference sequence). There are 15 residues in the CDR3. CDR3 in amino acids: CASSKPGHRAYEQYF.